Described below is a single TCR beta chain sequence and its context. V gave up 6 bases and J gave up 3 bases; unmatched junction bases: 2. Per the germline V gene, CDR1 is MNHEY and CDR2 is SVGEGT. CDR3 length: 15 residues. This sample is part of a study of CD8 T cells in Susac syndrome. Roughly 0.45 to 1 ug RNA was reverse transcribed with random hexamers. The immunoSEQ assay covered 54 Vbeta and 13 Jbeta segments for CDR3. A single record per CDR3 protein comes from TCRdb applying MiXCR to the immunoSEQ multiplex PCR reads. The sample lists about 160,000 distinct CDR3 sequences; roughly 95% were seen once. Control patients had untreated stable or active relapsing-remitting multiple sclerosis by revised McDonald criteria. Negative isolation was used for CD8+ and CD4+ T cells, and FACS enrichment was applied to TEMRA cells.

The V and J genes are TRBV6-2 or TRBV6-3 and TRBJ2-2; 12 positions match TRBD2. Sequences were obtained from CD4+ T cells from PBMCs. This sequence was found in a human donor with multiple sclerosis. The DNA for the CDR3 is TGTGCCAGCAGGACTAGCGGGAGACACACCGGGGAGCTGTTTTTT. This translates into CASRTSGRHTGELFF.